This is a list of T cell receptor beta chains from one sample in a study of T cell responses to AZD1222 COVID-19 vaccine. Produced via immunoSEQ multiplex PCR; TCRdb's table is partial and in-frame only. The sample lists some 80,000 clones, 60% to 85% occurring once. The starting material was peripheral blood, obtained 28 days after the second dose of the MenACWY control vaccine. The receptors derive from an adult who received the MenACWY meningococcal vaccine as a control. The CDR3 runs from the conserved cysteine through the conserved F or W. The D gene is left open where the match is weak. Clone sizes are given selectively: once, few, many, or a class where the clone is expanded.

cdr3_length	v_call	clone_size	j_call	d_call	cdr3_aa	cdr3_nt
15	TRBV19	NA	TRBJ2-3	NA	CASSILGGRSDTQYF	TGTGCCAGTAGTATCTTAGGTGGGAGATCGGATACGCAGTATTTT
17	TRBV2	NA	TRBJ2-3	TRBD2	CASNGFGLAGRADTQYF	TGTGCCAGCAACGGGTTTGGACTAGCGGGACGGGCAGATACGCAGTATTTT
15	TRBV6-1	NA	TRBJ2-1	TRBD1	CASSEDRGTYNEQFF	TGTGCCAGCAGTGAAGACAGGGGCACCTACAATGAGCAGTTCTTC
11	TRBV30	NA	TRBJ1-1	NA	CACHKGGGAFF	TGTGCCTGCCACAAGGGAGGTGGAGCTTTCTTT
15	TRBV6-2/TRBV6-3	NA	TRBJ1-1	NA	CASSPPGDVNTEAFF	TGTGCCAGCAGCCCCCCCGGTGACGTGAACACTGAAGCTTTCTTT
13	TRBV2	few	TRBJ1-6	TRBD1	CASSPGQGARYHF	TGTGCCAGCAGTCCGGGACAGGGGGCGAGATACCACTTT
16	TRBV4-2	NA	TRBJ2-5	NA	CASSQGVGDRGETQYF	TGTGCCAGCAGCCAGGGGGTGGGCGACCGAGGGGAGACCCAGTACTTC
15	TRBV7-9	NA	TRBJ1-1	TRBD1	CASSLSGTGSVEAFF	TGTGCCAGCAGCTTGTCCGGGACAGGGAGTGTCGAAGCTTTCTTT
15	TRBV28	NA	TRBJ1-4	NA	CASSSHSEGDEKLFF	TGTGCCAGCAGCTCCCACTCGGAGGGTGATGAAAAACTGTTTTTT
15	TRBV7-9	NA	TRBJ2-1	TRBD1	CASLLTGTGGFEQFF	TGTGCCAGCCTCCTAACCGGGACAGGGGGGTTTGAGCAGTTCTTC
12	TRBV12-3/TRBV12-4	NA	TRBJ1-4	NA	CASSLGGEKLFF	TGTGCCAGCAGTTTAGGAGGAGAAAAACTGTTTTTT
17	TRBV9	NA	TRBJ2-1	NA	CASSRRQRDTQHDEQFF	TGTGCCAGCAGTCGAAGACAGCGGGACACCCAGCACGATGAGCAGTTCTTC
13	TRBV6-5	NA	TRBJ2-1	NA	CASSLGLYNEQFF	TGTGCCAGCTCCCTCGGGCTGTACAATGAGCAGTTCTTC
17	TRBV27	NA	TRBJ1-2	NA	CASSPWGTGSPIYGYTF	TGTGCCAGCAGTCCCTGGGGAACAGGGTCACCGATCTATGGCTACACCTTC
12	TRBV3-1/TRBV3-2	NA	TRBJ2-2	NA	CASSPTSGELFF	TGTGCCAGCAGCCCTACTTCGGGGGAGCTGTTTTTT
15	TRBV5-1	NA	TRBJ2-3	NA	CASSITIGVEGTQYF	TGCGCCAGCAGCATCACCATCGGGGTGGAAGGTACGCAGTATTTT